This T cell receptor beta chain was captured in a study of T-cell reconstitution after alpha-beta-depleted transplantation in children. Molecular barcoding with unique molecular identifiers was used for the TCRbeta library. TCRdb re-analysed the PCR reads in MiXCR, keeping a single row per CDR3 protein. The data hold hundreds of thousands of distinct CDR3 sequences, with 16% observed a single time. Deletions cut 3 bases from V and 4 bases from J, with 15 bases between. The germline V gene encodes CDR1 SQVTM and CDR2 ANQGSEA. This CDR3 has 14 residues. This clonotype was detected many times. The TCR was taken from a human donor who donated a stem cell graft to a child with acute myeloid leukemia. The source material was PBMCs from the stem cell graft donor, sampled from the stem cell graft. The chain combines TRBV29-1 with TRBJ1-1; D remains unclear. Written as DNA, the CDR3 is TGCAGCGTTGACATTGTGAGGGCGGGCACTGAAGCTTTCTTT. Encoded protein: CSVDIVRAGTEAFF. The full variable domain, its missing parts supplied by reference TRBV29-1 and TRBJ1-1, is SAVISQKPSRDICQRGTSLTIQCQVDSQVTMMFWYRQQPGQSLTLIATANQGSEATYESGFVIDKFPISRPNLTFSTLTVSNMSPEDSSIYLCSVDIVRAGTEAFFGQGTRLTVV.